This TCR beta chain originates from a study of a mutant IDH1 vaccine in newly diagnosed glioma. Study-wide background: Across weeks 1, 3, 5, 7, 11, 15, 19 and 23, patients received a vaccination each time, eight in all. Study-level findings and limits: Detectable vaccine-induced immune responses arose in around 93% of patients.

After removal of 0 bases from V and 6 bases from J, the junction contained 5 bases not matched to a gene. The CDR3 has 14 amino acids. Germline lookup yields CDR1 GTSNPN and CDR2 SVGIG (reference sequence). Notes on this clone: Its cognate antigen is unknown.

Measured with immunoSEQ multiplex PCR; TCRdb has only the in-frame clones, and not every one. The sample consists of about 120,000 clones, over 75% of them appearing once. Time point noted: week 11, during vaccination. In every dose of vaccine, 300 ug of mutant IDH1 20-mer peptide was given alongside topical imiquimod. The source of this sequence is a man between 35 and 55 years old with glioma. The gene calls are TRBV30 and TRBJ2-7, with 10 bases fitting TRBD2. Sequenced material: PBMCs, taken from a glioma patient whose treatment included an IDH1 peptide vaccine. The CDR3, as DNA: TGTGCCTGGAGTGTAGCTAGCGGGAGTGTCGAGCAGTACTTC. Protein product: CAWSVASGSVEQYF. The whole variable domain, remainder taken from reference TRBV30 and TRBJ2-7, is SQTIHQWPATLVQPVGSPLSLECTVEGTSNPNLYWYRQAAGRGLQLLFYSVGIGQISSEVPQNLSASRPQDRQFILSSKKLLLSDSGFYLCAWSVASGSVEQYFGPGTRLTVT.